This T cell receptor (beta chain) was profiled in a study of CD8 T cells in ankylosing spondylitis. The study's findings and limits: Seemingly characteristic of ankylosing spondylitis blood was a TCR beta motif consisting of 7 or 8 highly homologous variants. Disease-associated clones were reportedly significantly overrepresented in matched ankylosing spondylitis synovial fluid. Earlier authors reported some of these motif variants in reactive arthritis synovial fluid and blood. Clones linked to the disease showed a CD8+ phenotype. They occurred at relatively low frequencies in peripheral blood.

Remarks on this clonotype: Its cognate antigen is unknown.

TCRdb re-called the 5' RACE reads with MiXCR, one entry per CDR3 protein. Here the sample spans hundreds of thousands of distinct CDR3 sequences, over 9.5% being singletons. The junction had 5 bases not matched to a gene; V was cut back by 5 bases and J by 2 bases. The CDR3 runs to 14 residues. Germline-derived CDR1 and CDR2 are DFQATT and SNEGSKA (reference sequence). What was sequenced was blood, either unsorted or a sorted T cell fraction (not recorded which). The receptor's source is a male donor with ankylosing spondylitis. The chain couples TRBV20-1 to TRBJ2-1, with TRBD2 matching over 8 bases. CDR3 sequence reads: CSAREGGAYNEQFF. CDR3 DNA sequence: TGCAGTGCTCGGGAGGGCGGTGCCTACAATGAGCAGTTCTTC.